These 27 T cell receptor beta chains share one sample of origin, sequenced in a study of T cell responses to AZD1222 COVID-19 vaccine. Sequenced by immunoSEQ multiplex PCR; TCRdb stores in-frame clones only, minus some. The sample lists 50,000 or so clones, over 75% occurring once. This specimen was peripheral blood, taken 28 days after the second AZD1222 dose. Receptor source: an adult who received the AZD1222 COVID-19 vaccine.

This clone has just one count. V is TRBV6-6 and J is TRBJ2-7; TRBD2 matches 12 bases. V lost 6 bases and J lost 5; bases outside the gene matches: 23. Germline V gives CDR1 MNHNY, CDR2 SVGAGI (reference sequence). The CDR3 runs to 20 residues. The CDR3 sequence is CASSPTGARTSGVFHHEQYF. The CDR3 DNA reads TGTGCCAGCAGCCCGACAGGAGCACGGACTAGCGGGGTTTTTCACCACGAGCAGTACTTC.

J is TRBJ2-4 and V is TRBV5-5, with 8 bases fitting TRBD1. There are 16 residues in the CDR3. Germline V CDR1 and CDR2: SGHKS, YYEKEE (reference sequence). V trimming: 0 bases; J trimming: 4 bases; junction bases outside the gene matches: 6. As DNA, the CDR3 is TGTGCCAGCAGCTTGGACGGGACAGGCCCGAAAAACATTCAGTACTTC. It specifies CASSLDGTGPKNIQYF.

CDR3 sequence: CASSITGGIVYEQYF. CDR3 in DNA: TGTGCCAGTAGTATAACGGGGGGCATAGTCTACGAGCAGTACTTC. V usage is TRBV19 and J usage is TRBJ2-7, with a possible D match to TRBD2 (7 bases). CDR3 length equals 15 residues. The V gene lost 2 bases and the J gene lost 3 bases, with 14 bases spanning the gap. Germline CDR1 is LNHDA and CDR2 is SQIVND (reference sequence).

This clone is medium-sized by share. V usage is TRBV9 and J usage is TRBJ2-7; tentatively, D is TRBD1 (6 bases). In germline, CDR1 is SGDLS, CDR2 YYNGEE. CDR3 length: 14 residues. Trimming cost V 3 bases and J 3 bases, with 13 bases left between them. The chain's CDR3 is CASSEGDGLYEQYF. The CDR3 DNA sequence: TGTGCCAGCAGCGAGGGGGACGGCCTCTACGAGCAGTACTTC.

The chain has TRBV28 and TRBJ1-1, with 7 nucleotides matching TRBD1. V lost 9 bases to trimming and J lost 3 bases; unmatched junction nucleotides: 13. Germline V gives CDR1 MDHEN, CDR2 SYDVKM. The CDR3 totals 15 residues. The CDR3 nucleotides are TGTGCCAGAGACCGACGGCCCAGGGGGTACACTGAAGCTTTCTTT. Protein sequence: CARDRRPRGYTEAFF.

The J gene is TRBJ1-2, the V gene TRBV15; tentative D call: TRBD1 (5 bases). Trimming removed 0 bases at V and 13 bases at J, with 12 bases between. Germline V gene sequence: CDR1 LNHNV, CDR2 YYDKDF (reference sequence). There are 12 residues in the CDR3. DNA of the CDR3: TGTGCCACCAGCAGAGATCACGGGGCTCGCACCTTC. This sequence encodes CATSRDHGARTF.

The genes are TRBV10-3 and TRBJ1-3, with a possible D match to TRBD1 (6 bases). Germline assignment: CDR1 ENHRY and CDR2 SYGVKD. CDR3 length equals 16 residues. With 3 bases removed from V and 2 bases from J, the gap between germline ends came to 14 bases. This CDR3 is CAISDGGARTGNTIYF. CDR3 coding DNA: TGTGCCATCAGTGATGGGGGGGCGAGGACTGGAAACACCATATATTTT.

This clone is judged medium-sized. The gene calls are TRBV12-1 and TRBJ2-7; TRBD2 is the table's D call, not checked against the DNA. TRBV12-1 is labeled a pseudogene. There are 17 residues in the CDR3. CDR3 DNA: TGTGCCAGCAGCCCCCACCCGGGACTAGCGGACTCCTACGAGCAGTACTTC. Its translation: CASSPHPGLADSYEQYF.

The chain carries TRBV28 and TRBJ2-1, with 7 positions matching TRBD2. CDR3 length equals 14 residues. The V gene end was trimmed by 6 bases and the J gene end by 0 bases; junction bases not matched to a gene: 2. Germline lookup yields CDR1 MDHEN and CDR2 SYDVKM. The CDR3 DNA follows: TGTGCCAGCAGCGCGGGAGACTCCTACAATGAGCAGTTCTTC. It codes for CASSAGDSYNEQFF.

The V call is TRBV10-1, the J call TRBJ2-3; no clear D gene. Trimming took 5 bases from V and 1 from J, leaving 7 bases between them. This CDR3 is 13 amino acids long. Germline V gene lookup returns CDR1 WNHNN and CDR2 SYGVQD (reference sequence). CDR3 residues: CASSHQGTDTQYF. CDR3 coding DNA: TGCGCCAGCAGTCACCAGGGCACAGATACGCAGTATTTT.

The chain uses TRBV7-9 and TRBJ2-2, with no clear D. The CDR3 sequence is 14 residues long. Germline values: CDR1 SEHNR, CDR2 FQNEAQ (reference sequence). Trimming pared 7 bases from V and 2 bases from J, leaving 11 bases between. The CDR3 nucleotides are TGTGCCAGCAACCCGGGTCCTAACACCGGGGAGCTGTTTTTT. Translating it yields CASNPGPNTGELFF.

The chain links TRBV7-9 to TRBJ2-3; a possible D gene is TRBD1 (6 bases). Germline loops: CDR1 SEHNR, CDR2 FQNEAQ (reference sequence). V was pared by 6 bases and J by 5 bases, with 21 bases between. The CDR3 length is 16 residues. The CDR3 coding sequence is TGTGCCAGCAGGCCGAACGTTAACCTAGGGGGAGATACGCAGTATTTT. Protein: CASRPNVNLGGDTQYF.

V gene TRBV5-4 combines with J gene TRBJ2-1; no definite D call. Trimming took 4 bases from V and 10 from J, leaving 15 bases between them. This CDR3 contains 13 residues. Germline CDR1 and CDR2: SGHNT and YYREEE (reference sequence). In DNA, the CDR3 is TGTGCCAGCAGCGACGGGCGTGTGAAGGAGCAGTTCTTC. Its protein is CASSDGRVKEQFF.

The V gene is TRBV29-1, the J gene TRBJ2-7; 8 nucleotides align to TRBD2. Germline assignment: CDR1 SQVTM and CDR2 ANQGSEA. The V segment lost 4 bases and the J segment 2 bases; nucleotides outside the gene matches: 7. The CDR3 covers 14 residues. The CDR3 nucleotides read TGCAGCGTTGGCGAAAGTAGCGGGGCCTACGAGCAGTACTTC. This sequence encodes CSVGESSGAYEQYF.

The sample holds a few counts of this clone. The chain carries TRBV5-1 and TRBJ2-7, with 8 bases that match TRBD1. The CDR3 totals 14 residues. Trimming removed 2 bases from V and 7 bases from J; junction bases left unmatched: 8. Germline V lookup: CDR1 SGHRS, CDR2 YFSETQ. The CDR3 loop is CASSFGQGTWEQYF. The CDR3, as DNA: TGCGCCAGCAGCTTCGGACAGGGAACGTGGGAGCAGTACTTC.

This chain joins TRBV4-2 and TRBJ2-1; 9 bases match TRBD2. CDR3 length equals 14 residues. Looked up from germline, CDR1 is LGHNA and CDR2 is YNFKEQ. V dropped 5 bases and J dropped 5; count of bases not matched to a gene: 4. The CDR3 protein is CASSIRLADNEQFF. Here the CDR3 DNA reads TGTGCCAGCAGCATCCGACTAGCGGACAATGAGCAGTTCTTC.

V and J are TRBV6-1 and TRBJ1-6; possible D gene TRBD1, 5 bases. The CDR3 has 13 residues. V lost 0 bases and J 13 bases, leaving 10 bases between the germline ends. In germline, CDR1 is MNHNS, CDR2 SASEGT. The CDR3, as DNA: TGTGCCAGCAGTGAAGCAGGGGTGGGCCCCCTCCACTTT. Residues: CASSEAGVGPLHF.

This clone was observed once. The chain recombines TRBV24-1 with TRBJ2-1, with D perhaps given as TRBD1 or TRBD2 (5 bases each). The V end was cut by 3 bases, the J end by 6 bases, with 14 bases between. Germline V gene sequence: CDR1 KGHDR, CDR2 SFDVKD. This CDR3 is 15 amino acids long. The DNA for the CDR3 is TGTGCCACCAGTGATGAGGGGACGGGCCTCAATGAGCAGTTCTTC. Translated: CATSDEGTGLNEQFF.

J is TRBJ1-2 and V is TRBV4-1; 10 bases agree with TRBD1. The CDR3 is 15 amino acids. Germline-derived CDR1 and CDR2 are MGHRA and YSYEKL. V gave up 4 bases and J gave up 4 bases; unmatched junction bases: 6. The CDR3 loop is CASSPLGTGAYGYTF. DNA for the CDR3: TGCGCCAGCAGCCCCCTCGGGACAGGGGCCTATGGCTACACCTTC.

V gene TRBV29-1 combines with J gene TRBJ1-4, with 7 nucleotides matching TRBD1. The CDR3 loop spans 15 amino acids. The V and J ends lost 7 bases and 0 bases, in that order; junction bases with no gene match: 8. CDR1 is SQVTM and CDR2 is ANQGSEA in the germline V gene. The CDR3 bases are TGCAGCGCATCAGGGGGACCCTCAACTAATGAAAAACTGTTTTTT. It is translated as CSASGGPSTNEKLFF. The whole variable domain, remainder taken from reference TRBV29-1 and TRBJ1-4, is SAVISQKPSRDICQRGTSLTIQCQVDSQVTMMFWYRQQPGQSLTLIATANQGSEATYESGFVIDKFPISRPNLTFSTLTVSNMSPEDSSIYLCSASGGPSTNEKLFFGSGTQLSVL.

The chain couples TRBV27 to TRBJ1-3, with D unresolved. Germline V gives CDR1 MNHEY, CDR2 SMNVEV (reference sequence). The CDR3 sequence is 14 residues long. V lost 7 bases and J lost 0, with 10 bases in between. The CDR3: CASTEVVSGNTIYF. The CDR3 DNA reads TGTGCCAGCACCGAAGTGGTCTCTGGAAACACCATATATTTT.

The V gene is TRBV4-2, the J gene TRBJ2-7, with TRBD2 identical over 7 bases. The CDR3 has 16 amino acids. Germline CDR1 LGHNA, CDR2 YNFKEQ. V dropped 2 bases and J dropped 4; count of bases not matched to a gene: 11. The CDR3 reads CASSQNGLGLAYEQYF. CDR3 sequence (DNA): TGTGCCAGCAGCCAAAATGGACTAGGCTTAGCTTACGAGCAGTACTTC.

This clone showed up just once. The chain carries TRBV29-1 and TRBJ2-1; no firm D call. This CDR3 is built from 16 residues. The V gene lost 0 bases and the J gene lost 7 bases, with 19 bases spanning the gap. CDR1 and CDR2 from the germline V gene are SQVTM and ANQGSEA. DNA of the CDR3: TGCAGCGTTGAAGATCGGGCAGGTCTTGGTCTTAATGAGCAGTTCTTC. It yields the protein CSVEDRAGLGLNEQFF.

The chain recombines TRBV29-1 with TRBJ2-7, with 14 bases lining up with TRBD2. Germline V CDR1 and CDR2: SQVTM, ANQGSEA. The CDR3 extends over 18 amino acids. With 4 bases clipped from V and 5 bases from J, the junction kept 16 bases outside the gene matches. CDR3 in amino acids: CSVVTGTSGRWVEDEQYF. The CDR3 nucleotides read TGCAGCGTTGTTACCGGGACTAGCGGGAGATGGGTCGAGGACGAGCAGTACTTC.

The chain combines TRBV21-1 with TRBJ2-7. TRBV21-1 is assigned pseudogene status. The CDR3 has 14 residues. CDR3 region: CASRRESRVHEQYF. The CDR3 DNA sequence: TGTGCCAGCAGGAGAGAAAGCAGAGTCCACGAGCAGTACTTC.

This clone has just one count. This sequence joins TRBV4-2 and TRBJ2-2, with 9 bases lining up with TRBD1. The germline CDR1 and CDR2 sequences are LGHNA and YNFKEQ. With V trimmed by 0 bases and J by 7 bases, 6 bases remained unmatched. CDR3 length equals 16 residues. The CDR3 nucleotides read TGTGCCAGCAGCCAAGATCCGGGACAGGGCGGCGGGGAGCTGTTTTTT. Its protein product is CASSQDPGQGGGELFF.

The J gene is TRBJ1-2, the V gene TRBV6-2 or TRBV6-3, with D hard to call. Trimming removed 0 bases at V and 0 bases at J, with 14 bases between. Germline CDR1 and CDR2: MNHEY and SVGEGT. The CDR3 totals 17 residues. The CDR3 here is CASSYSFLEYSNYGYTF. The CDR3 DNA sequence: TGTGCCAGCAGTTACTCTTTTTTGGAGTATTCTAACTATGGCTACACCTTC.